This TCR beta chain is from a study of blood T cells in healthy people across ages. The length of the CDR3 is 14 residues. V was trimmed by 0 bases and J by 4 bases, leaving 13 bases between them. Germline V lookup: CDR1 DFQATT, CDR2 SNEGSKA (reference sequence). Combining a sample-barcoded 5' primer with a J-beta primer mix, a second PCR ran for roughly 7 to 12 cycles. TCRdb re-called the 5' RACE reads through MiXCR, storing one row per CDR3 protein. The repertoire holds hundreds of thousands of distinct CDR3 sequences, roughly 24% seen once, with less than 3.5% in the top ten. This clonotype was detected a few times. This sample was also put to use in a study of T cells of mothers and their children. That study adds: Donors comprised three healthy Caucasian mothers plus their six children. Reads obtained per mother exceeded 8.5 million TCR beta CDR3 reads, with 2.5 million to 3.5 million obtained per child.

This receptor was taken from a boy aged 5-17 years in good health. The sample taken for sequencing was blood. The chain is built from TRBV20-1 and TRBJ2-7, with D maybe TRBD1 (5 bases). CDR3 in amino acids: CSARDLTGVYEQYF. The CDR3 DNA sequence: TGCAGTGCTAGAGATCTTACAGGAGTGTACGAGCAGTACTTC.